Shown below are 7 T cell receptor beta chains from a single sample sequenced in a study of OX40 agonist ivuxolimab in advanced cancers. Clones were sequenced by immunoSEQ multiplex PCR, and TCRdb holds only the in-frame ones, with some missing. The sample has tens of thousands of clones, about 82% seen once. The sample consisted of CD4+ or CD8+ T cells sorted from blood, taken in a trial of the OX40 agonist ivuxolimab. These receptors originate from an adult with an advanced solid tumor such as melanoma, head and neck, liver or kidney cancer.

This clone was detected only a few times. The DNA for the CDR3 is TGTGCCTGGAGCACGGGAGTCACTGAAGCTTTCTTT. It is translated as CAWSTGVTEAFF. J is TRBJ1-1 and V is TRBV30, with D unresolved. The CDR3 spans 12 residues. V lost 3 bases and J lost 4, with 9 bases in between. Looked up from germline, CDR1 is GTSNPN and CDR2 is SVGIG (reference sequence).

The rearrangement links TRBV6-5 to TRBJ2-7; 7 nucleotides align to TRBD2. J gave up 0 bases and V 5 bases, and 4 bases lay outside the gene matches. This CDR3 contains 14 residues. Germline CDR1 and CDR2: MNHEY and SVGAGI. This chain's CDR3 is CASSPGRASYEQYF. In DNA form, the CDR3 reads TGTGCCAGCAGTCCGGGGAGGGCCTCCTACGAGCAGTACTTC.

The chain links TRBV7-3 to TRBJ1-3; D remains ambiguous. Trimming removed 5 bases from V and 3 bases from J, with 5 bases in between. CDR1 is SGHTA, CDR2 FQGTGA, per germline. The CDR3 totals 12 residues. CDR3 protein: CASSERGNTIYF. The CDR3 DNA is TGTGCCAGCAGCGAGCGTGGAAACACCATATATTTT.

The V gene is TRBV30, the J gene TRBJ2-7, with 8 bases fitting TRBD1. This CDR3 comprises 15 residues. Germline V gene lookup returns CDR1 GTSNPN and CDR2 SVGIG (reference sequence). The V and J ends lost 2 bases and 4 bases, in that order; junction bases with no gene match: 10. In DNA, the CDR3 is TGTGCCTGGAGTCGGACAGGGAATGTCGGGTACGAGCAGTACTTC. This gives the protein CAWSRTGNVGYEQYF. Filled out from reference TRBV30 and TRBJ2-7, the complete variable domain reads SQTIHQWPATLVQPVGSPLSLECTVEGTSNPNLYWYRQAAGRGLQLLFYSVGIGQISSEVPQNLSASRPQDRQFILSSKKLLLSDSGFYLCAWSRTGNVGYEQYFGPGTRLTVT.

There are a few counts of this clone. The gene calls are TRBV5-5 and TRBJ2-6; 8 bases match TRBD1. Germline V gene lookup returns CDR1 SGHKS and CDR2 YYEKEE (reference sequence). This CDR3 is 18 amino acids long. Germline trimming cut 4 bases from V and 0 bases from J; bases unmatched to any gene: 9. The CDR3: CASSPLGQGVSGANVLTF. The CDR3 nucleotides read TGTGCCAGCAGCCCCCTTGGACAGGGCGTCTCTGGGGCCAACGTCCTGACTTTC.

Only one count was recorded for this clone. CDR3: CAISDPSNQRRGGNEQFF. The CDR3 DNA is TGTGCCATCAGTGATCCGTCCAATCAGCGGAGGGGTGGGAATGAGCAGTTCTTC. The rearrangement uses TRBV10-3 and TRBJ2-1, with D possibly matching TRBD2 (6 bases). This CDR3 is built from 18 residues. V lost 3 bases and J 7 bases, leaving 25 bases between the germline ends. Germline CDR1 ENHRY, CDR2 SYGVKD.

The genes are TRBV6-1 and TRBJ1-3; D ambiguous. Germline V gene data show CDR1 as MNHNS and CDR2 as SASEGT. This CDR3 contains 12 residues. Between the trimmed V and J ends, which lost 8 bases and 0 bases, there was a span of 5 bases. The CDR3 coding sequence is TGTGCCAGCGGGAGCTCTGGAAACACCATATATTTT. This encodes CASGSSGNTIYF.